What follows describes a single TCR beta chain. What it binds is not known. The method was immunoSEQ multiplex PCR; TCRdb's version includes in-frame clones alone and lacks a portion of them. The sample contains over 85,000 clones, 93% of which appear only once. The CDR3 sequence is 14 residues long. Germline V gene lookup returns CDR1 MNHEY and CDR2 SMNVEV (reference sequence). V lost 3 bases to trimming and J lost 5 bases, with 13 bases between them. This sample stems from a study of siplizumab effects on memory and regulatory T cells. Findings of the study overall: The Treg-derived share of mappable alloreactive CD4+ clones averaged about 69% with siplizumab and roughly 28% in controls. It was never confirmed that proliferating Tregs from siplizumab cultures were suppressive. Most proliferating CD4+ or CD8+ clones, roughly 80-95%, had no naive or memory assignment.

The chain carries TRBV27 and TRBJ1-1; D gene ambiguous. This receptor was taken from a human donor in good health. Sequencing was performed on CD8+ T cells sorted from blood. CDR3 in amino acids: CASSFRVEGTEAFF. Here the CDR3 DNA reads TGTGCCAGCAGTTTTAGAGTAGAGGGAACTGAAGCTTTCTTT.